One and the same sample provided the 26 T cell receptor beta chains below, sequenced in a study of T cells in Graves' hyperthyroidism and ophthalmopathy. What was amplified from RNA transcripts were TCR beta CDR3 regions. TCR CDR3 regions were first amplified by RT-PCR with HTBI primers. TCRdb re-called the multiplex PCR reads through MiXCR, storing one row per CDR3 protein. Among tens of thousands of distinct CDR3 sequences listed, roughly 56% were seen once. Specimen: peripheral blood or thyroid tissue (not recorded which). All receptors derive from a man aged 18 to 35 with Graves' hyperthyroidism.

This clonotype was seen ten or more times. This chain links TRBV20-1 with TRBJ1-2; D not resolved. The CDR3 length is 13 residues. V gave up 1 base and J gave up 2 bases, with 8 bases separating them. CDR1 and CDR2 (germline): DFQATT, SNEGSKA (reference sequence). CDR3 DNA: TGCAGTGCTAGAGTGCTAGGGAACTATGGCTACACCTTC. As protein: CSARVLGNYGYTF.

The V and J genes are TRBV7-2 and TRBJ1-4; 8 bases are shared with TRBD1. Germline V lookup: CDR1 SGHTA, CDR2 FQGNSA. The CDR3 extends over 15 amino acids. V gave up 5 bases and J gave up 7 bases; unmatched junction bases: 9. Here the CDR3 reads CASSRPGQGPEKLFF. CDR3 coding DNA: TGTGCCAGCAGCCGCCCTGGACAGGGACCTGAAAAACTGTTTTTT.

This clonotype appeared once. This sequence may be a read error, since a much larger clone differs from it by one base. CDR3 in DNA: TGTGCCAGCAATCCTTGGACAGGGGGCCACTACCCTGAAGCTTTCTTT. This encodes CASNPWTGGHYPEAFF. The chain couples TRBV6-5 to TRBJ1-1, with TRBD1 matching 11 bases. Germline V gene data show CDR1 as MNHEY and CDR2 as SVGAGI. The CDR3 contains 16 residues. V lost 7 bases to trimming and J lost 6 bases; unmatched junction nucleotides: 13.

The CDR3 DNA reads TGTGCCAGCAGCTGGCTGGGCACTGAGACCCAGTACTTC. Protein product: CASSWLGTETQYF. The chain is built from TRBV7-9 and TRBJ2-5; the D is unclear. This CDR3 has 13 amino acids. Trimming removed 4 bases at V and 5 bases at J, with 11 bases between. The germline V gene has CDR1 SEHNR and CDR2 FQNEAQ (reference sequence).

The CDR3 DNA sequence: TGCGCCAGCAGCTTGGCTTCCGGGGATCAGCCCCAGCATTTT. Its protein is CASSLASGDQPQHF. The chain has TRBV5-1 and TRBJ1-5; the D is unclear. Germline values: CDR1 SGHRS, CDR2 YFSETQ. This CDR3 has 14 amino acids. Between the trimmed V and J ends, which lost 0 bases and 5 bases, there was a span of 9 bases.

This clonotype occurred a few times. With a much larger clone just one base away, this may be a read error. The CDR3 coding sequence is TGTGCCAGCAGTTGCTCTGGCAGGGAGACTGAAGCTTTCTTT. It codes for CASSCSGRETEAFF. The genes are TRBV6-1 and TRBJ1-1, with a possible D match to TRBD1 (5 bases). Germline assignment: CDR1 MNHNS and CDR2 SASEGT. This CDR3 region has 14 residues. V gave up 5 bases and J gave up 5 bases, with 15 bases separating them.

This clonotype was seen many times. CDR3 residues: CASSDKGVRDSPLHF. In DNA, the CDR3 is TGTGCCAGCAGCGATAAGGGGGTTCGAGATTCACCCCTCCACTTT. V is TRBV5-6 and J is TRBJ1-6; tentatively, D is TRBD1 (6 bases). Germline-derived CDR1 and CDR2 are SGHDT and YYEEEE. Trimming stripped 4 bases from V and 8 bases from J, with 16 bases between. This CDR3 has 15 residues.

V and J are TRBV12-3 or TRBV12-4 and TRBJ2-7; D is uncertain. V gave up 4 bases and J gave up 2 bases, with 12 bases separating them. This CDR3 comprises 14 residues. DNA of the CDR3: TGTGCCAGCAGTTCTTGCCCCTCTACCTACGAGCAGTACTTC. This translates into CASSSCPSTYEQYF.

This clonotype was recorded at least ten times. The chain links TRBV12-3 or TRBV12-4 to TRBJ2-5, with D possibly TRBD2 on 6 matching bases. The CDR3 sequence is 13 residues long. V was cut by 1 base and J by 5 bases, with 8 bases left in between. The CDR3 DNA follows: TGTGCCAGCAGTTTAGGCGGGGTTGAGACCCAGTACTTC. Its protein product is CASSLGGVETQYF.

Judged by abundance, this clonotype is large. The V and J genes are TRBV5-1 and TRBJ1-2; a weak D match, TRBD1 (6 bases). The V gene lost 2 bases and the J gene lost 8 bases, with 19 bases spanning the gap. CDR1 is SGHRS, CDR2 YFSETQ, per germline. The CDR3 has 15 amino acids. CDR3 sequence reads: CASSFQQGDADGYTF. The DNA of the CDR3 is TGCGCCAGCAGCTTCCAACAGGGCGACGCTGACGGCTACACCTTC.

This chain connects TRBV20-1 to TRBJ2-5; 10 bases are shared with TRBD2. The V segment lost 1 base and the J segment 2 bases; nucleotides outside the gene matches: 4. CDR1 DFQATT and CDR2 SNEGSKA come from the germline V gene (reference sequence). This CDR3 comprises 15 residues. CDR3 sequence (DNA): TGCAGTGCTAGAGTACCACTAGCGGGACAAGAGACCCAGTACTTC. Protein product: CSARVPLAGQETQYF.

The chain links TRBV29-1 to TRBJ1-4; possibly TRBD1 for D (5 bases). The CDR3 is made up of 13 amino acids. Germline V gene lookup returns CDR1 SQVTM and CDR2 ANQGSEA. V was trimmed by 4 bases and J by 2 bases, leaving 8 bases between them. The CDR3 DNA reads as TGCAGCGTTGTCGGGGGTACTAATGAAAAACTGTTTTTT. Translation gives CSVVGGTNEKLFF.

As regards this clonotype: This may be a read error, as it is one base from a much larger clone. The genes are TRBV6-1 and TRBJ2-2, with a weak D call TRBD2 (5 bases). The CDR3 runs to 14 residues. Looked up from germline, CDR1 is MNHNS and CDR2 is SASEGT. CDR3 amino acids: CASSTVVLTGELYF. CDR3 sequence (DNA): TGTGCCAGCAGCACAGTGGTGTTAACCGGGGAGCTGTATTTT.

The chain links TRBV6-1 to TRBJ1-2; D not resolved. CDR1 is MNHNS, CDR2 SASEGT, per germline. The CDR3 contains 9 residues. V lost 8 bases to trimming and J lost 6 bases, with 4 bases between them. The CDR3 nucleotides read TGTGCCAGCGGGGATGGCTACACCTTC. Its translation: CASGDGYTF.

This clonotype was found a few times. The CDR3 sequence: CASSGDKTGVRNTEAFF. CDR3 in DNA: TGTGCCAGCAGTGGAGATAAGACAGGGGTGAGGAACACTGAAGCTTTCTTT. The chain employs TRBV2 and TRBJ1-1, with 8 positions matching TRBD1. J lost 1 base, V lost 4 bases, and 11 bases had no gene match. CDR3 length: 17 residues. Germline CDR1 and CDR2: SNHLY and FYNNEI.

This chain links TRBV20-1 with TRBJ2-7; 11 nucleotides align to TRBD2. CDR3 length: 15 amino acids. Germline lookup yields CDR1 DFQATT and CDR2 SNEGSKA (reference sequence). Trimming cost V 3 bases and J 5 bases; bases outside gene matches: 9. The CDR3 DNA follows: TGCAGTGCTAGGCGAACTAGCGGGAGACTCAACGAGCAGTACTTC. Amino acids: CSARRTSGRLNEQYF.

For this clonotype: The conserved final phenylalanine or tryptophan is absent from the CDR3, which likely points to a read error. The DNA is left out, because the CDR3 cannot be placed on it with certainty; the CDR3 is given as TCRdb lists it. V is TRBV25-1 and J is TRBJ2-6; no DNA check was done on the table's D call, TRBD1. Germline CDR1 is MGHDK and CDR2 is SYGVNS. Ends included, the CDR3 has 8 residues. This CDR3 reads CASSASRQ.

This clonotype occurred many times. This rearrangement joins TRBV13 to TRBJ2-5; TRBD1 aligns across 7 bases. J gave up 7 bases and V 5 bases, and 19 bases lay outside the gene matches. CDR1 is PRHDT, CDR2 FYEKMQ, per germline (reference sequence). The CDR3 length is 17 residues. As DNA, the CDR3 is TGTGCCAGCAGCATAAGACAGGGATCTTTTTCGGTCGGGACCCAGTACTTC. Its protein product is CASSIRQGSFSVGTQYF.

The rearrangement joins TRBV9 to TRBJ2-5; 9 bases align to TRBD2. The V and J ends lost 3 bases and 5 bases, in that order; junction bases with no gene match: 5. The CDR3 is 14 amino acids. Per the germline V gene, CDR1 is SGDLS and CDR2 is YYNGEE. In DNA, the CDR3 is TGTGCCAGCAGCGGCGGGGGGGCCTTGGAGACCCAGTACTTC. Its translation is CASSGGGALETQYF.

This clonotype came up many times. This CDR3 is CASSAASTQGYEQYF. CDR3 sequence (DNA): TGTGCCAGCAGTGCCGCATCGACGCAGGGCTACGAGCAGTACTTC. This chain uses TRBV28 with TRBJ2-7; D may be TRBD1 (5 bases). V was cut by 5 bases and J by 3 bases, with 17 bases left in between. CDR1 is MDHEN, CDR2 SYDVKM, per germline. The CDR3 consists of 15 residues.

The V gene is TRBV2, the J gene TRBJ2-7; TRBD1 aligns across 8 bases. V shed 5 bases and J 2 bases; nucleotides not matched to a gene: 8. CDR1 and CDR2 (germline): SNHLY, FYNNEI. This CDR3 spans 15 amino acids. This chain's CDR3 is CASSRGQGVTYEQYF. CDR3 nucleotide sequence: TGTGCCAGCAGTCGAGGACAGGGAGTGACCTACGAGCAGTACTTC.

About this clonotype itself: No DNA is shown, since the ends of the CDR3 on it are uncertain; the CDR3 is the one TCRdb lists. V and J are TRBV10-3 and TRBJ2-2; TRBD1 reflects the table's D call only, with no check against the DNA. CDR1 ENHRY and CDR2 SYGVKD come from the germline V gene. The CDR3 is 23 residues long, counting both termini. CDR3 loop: CAISDEDSSYEQYFGPGAGELFF.

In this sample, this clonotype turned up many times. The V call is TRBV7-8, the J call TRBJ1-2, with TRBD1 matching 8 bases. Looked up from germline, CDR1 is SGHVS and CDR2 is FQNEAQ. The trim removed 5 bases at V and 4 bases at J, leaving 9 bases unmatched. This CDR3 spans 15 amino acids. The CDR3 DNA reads TGTGCCAGCAGCCCGACCCAGACAGGGGCCTATGGCTACACCTTC. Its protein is CASSPTQTGAYGYTF.

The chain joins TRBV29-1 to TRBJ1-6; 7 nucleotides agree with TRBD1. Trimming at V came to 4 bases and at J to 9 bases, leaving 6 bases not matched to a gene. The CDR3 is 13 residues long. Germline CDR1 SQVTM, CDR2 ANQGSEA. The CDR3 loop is CSVGDREGSPLHF. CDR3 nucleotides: TGCAGCGTTGGAGACAGGGAGGGTTCACCCCTCCACTTT.

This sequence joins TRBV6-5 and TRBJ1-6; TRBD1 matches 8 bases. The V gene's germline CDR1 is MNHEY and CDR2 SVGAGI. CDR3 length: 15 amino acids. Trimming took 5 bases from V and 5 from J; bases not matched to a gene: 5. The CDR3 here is CASSKDRVDNSPLHF. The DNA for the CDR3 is TGTGCCAGCAGTAAGGACAGGGTAGATAATTCACCCCTCCACTTT.

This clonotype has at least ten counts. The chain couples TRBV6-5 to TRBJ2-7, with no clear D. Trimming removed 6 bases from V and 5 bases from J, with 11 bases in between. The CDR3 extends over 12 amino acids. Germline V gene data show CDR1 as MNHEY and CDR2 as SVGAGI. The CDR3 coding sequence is TGTGCCAGCAGCCCCTCTCGCCACGAGCAGTACTTC. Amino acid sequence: CASSPSRHEQYF.